This entry describes one TCR beta chain. Its antigen is not known. Produced via immunoSEQ multiplex PCR; TCRdb's table is partial and in-frame only. The data contain 150,000 to 200,000 clones, 70% to 85% of them singletons. The data stem from a study of cytomegalovirus exposure and HLA in healthy donors. J gave up 2 bases and V 2 bases, and 7 bases lay outside the gene matches. The CDR3 loop spans 17 amino acids. Germline loops: CDR1 SGHRS, CDR2 YFSETQ. Regarding the study as a whole: The authors listed roughly 150 TCR beta chains as cytomegalovirus-associated. While the bulk of TCR sequences proved rare, some public TCRs turned up in many donors. In vitro assays verified that a few CMV-associated chains recognized CMV antigens specifically.

This clonotype originated in a woman in her 30s in good health and CMV-seropositive. The rearrangement uses TRBV5-1 and TRBJ2-3, with 11 nucleotides matching TRBD2. Material for sequencing was PBMCs. This CDR3 is CASSFRVAGGNTDTQYF. The CDR3 bases are TGCGCCAGCAGCTTCAGAGTAGCGGGAGGGAACACAGATACGCAGTATTTT.